A selection of T cell receptor beta chains follows, all from one sample in a study of T cell repertoires in cytomegalovirus infection. TCRdb redid the calling of the reads with MiXCR, one entry per CDR3 protein. This repertoire shows roughly 720,000 distinct CDR3 sequences, roughly 36% found once; its top ten account for 2.5% to 3.5%. The sample comprised PBMCs. Receptors originate from a human donor in good health (CMV status not recorded). Some clones in this sample may be carry-over from other donors' samples. The CDR3 runs from the conserved cysteine through the conserved F or W. Fields, in order: CDR3 length, clone size, D gene, V gene, J gene, CDR3 protein, CDR3 DNA. A D gene is named only where the DNA matches it firmly. Clone size is shown for a subset of rows, as once, few, many or a class of expanded clone.

length: 15; size: -; D: -; V: TRBV6-8; J: TRBJ1-1; CDR3: CASSLIQGREDEAYF; DNA: TGTGCCAGCAGTTTAATACAGGGAAGGGAGGATGAAGCTTACTTT
length: 14; size: -; D: -; V: TRBV20-1; J: TRBJ2-1; CDR3: CSAEGSSSYNEQFF; DNA: TGCAGTGCCGAGGGATCTAGCTCCTACAATGAGCAGTTCTTC
length: 14; size: -; D: TRBD1; V: TRBV6-5; J: TRBJ1-6; CDR3: CASRGTGGYSPLHF; DNA: TGTGCCAGCAGAGGGACAGGGGGGTATTCACCCCTCCACTTT
length: 16; size: few; D: TRBD2; V: TRBV10-3; J: TRBJ2-1; CDR3: CAISDARRRTSGEQFF; DNA: TGTGCCATCAGTGATGCCCGGAGGCGGACTAGCGGTGAGCAGTTCTTC
length: 14; size: -; D: TRBD1; V: TRBV6-5; J: TRBJ1-1; CDR3: CSSSPLTGSTEAFF; DNA: TGTTCCAGCAGTCCCCTGACAGGGAGCACTGAAGCTTTCTTT
length: 17; size: -; D: TRBD2; V: TRBV27; J: TRBJ2-5; CDR3: CASRLRPGLAGPETQYF; DNA: TGTGCCAGCAGATTGCGTCCGGGACTAGCGGGTCCGGAGACCCAGTACTTC
length: 20; size: -; D: TRBD2; V: TRBV7-2; J: TRBJ2-3; CDR3: CASSLRESRLAGGRTDTQYF; DNA: TGTGCCAGCAGCTTAAGAGAATCCCGCCTCGCGGGAGGGCGCACAGATACGCAGTATTTT
length: 14; size: -; D: -; V: TRBV5-7; J: TRBJ2-1; CDR3: CASSVVGPLIEQFF; DNA: TGTGCCAGCAGTGTCGTCGGGCCCCTGATTGAGCAGTTCTTC
length: 17; size: -; D: -; V: TRBV28; J: TRBJ1-5; CDR3: CASSLFRRLGDNQPQHF; DNA: TGTGCCAGCAGCTTATTCAGACGGTTAGGTGACAATCAGCCCCAGCATTTT
length: 12; size: -; D: -; V: TRBV6-8; J: TRBJ1-3; CDR3: CASTDTRNTIYF; DNA: TGTGCCAGCACCGATACTAGAAACACCATATATTTT
length: 15; size: -; D: -; V: TRBV2; J: TRBJ2-3; CDR3: CASSEGSRGTDTQYF; DNA: TGTGCCAGCAGTGAGGGTTCGCGGGGCACAGATACGCAGTATTTT
length: 17; size: many; D: TRBD1; V: TRBV12-3/TRBV12-4; J: TRBJ1-2; CDR3: CASSSGQGAGRGYGYTF; DNA: TGTGCCAGCAGTTCGGGACAGGGGGCCGGAAGAGGCTATGGCTACACCTTC
length: 14; size: few; D: -; V: TRBV7-8; J: TRBJ2-3; CDR3: CASSLEGTQDTQYF; DNA: TGTGCCAGCAGCTTAGAGGGGACACAAGATACGCAGTATTTT
length: 15; size: -; D: -; V: TRBV19; J: TRBJ2-6; CDR3: CASSRGLSGANVLTF; DNA: TGTGCCAGTAGCCGGGGGTTGTCTGGGGCCAACGTCCTGACTTTC
length: 13; size: -; D: -; V: TRBV28; J: TRBJ2-7; CDR3: CASARGDLYEQYF; DNA: TGTGCCAGCGCGCGTGGGGACCTATACGAGCAGTACTTC
length: 16; size: many; D: TRBD2; V: TRBV7-2; J: TRBJ2-1; CDR3: CASSLTPLAAYNEQFF; DNA: TGTGCCAGCAGCTTAACTCCCCTAGCGGCCTACAATGAGCAGTTCTTC
length: 15; size: few; D: -; V: TRBV11-2; J: TRBJ1-1; CDR3: CASSLGRGPDTEAFF; DNA: TGTGCCAGCAGCTTAGGTAGAGGGCCGGACACTGAAGCTTTCTTT
length: 14; size: -; D: -; V: TRBV27; J: TRBJ1-2; CDR3: CASKYLRQGGGYTF; DNA: TGTGCCAGCAAATACCTCCGCCAGGGCGGGGGCTACACCTTC
length: 14; size: few; D: -; V: TRBV27; J: TRBJ1-1; CDR3: CASSSWTVNTEAFF; DNA: TGTGCCAGCAGTTCCTGGACGGTGAACACTGAAGCTTTCTTT
length: 16; size: many; D: TRBD1; V: TRBV7-2; J: TRBJ1-4; CDR3: CASSFRDSATNEKLFF; DNA: TGTGCCAGCAGCTTTCGGGACAGTGCAACTAATGAAAAACTGTTTTTT
length: 13; size: many; D: -; V: TRBV7-2; J: TRBJ2-5; CDR3: CASSLGGLETQYF; DNA: TGTGCCAGCAGCTTAGGCGGGCTAGAGACCCAGTACTTC
length: 15; size: -; D: TRBD2; V: TRBV6-5; J: TRBJ2-5; CDR3: CASSYGLGGSETQYF; DNA: TGTGCCAGCAGTTACGGGTTGGGGGGGTCAGAGACCCAGTACTTC
length: 14; size: -; D: -; V: TRBV12-3/TRBV12-4; J: TRBJ1-2; CDR3: CASSFRRVNYGYTF; DNA: TGTGCCAGCAGTTTTCGGAGGGTAAACTATGGCTACACCTTC
length: 12; size: -; D: -; V: TRBV20-1; J: TRBJ1-1; CDR3: CSAHQRGTEAFF; DNA: TGCAGTGCTCATCAACGCGGCACTGAAGCTTTCTTT